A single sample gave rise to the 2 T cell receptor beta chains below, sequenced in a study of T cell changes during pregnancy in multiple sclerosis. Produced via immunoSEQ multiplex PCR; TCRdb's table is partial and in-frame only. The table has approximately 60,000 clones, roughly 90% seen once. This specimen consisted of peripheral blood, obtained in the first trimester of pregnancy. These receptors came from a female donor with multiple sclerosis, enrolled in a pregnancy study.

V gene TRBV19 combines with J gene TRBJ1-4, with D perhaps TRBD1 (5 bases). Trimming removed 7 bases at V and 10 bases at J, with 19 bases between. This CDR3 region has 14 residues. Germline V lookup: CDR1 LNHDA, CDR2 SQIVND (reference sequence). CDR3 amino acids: CASTQRRDPGKLFF. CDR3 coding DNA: TGTGCCAGTACCCAACGGAGGGACCCGGGAAAACTGTTTTTT.

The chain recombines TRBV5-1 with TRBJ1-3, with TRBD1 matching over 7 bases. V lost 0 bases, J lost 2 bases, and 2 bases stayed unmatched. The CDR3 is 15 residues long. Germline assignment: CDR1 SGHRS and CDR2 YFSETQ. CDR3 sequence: CASSLAGTAGNTIYF. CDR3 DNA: TGCGCCAGCAGCTTGGCCGGGACAGCTGGAAACACCATATATTTT. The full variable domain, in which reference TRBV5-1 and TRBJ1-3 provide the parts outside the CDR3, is KAGVTQTPRYLIKTRGQQVTLSCSPISGHRSVSWYQQTPGQGLQFLFEYFSETQRNKGNFPGRFSGRQFSNSRSEMNVSTLELGDSALYLCASSLAGTAGNTIYFGEGSWLTVV.